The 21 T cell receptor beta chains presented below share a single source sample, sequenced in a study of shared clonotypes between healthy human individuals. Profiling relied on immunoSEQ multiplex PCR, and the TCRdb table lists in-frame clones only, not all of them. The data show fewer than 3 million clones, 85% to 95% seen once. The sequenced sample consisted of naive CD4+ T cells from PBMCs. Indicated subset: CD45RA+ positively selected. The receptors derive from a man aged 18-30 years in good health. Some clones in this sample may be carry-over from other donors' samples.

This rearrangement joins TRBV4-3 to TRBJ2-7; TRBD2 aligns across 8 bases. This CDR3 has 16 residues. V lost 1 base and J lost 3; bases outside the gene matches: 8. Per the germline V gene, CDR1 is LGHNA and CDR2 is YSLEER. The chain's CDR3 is CASSQGVIAGNYEQYF. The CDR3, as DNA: TGCGCCAGCAGCCAAGGAGTAATAGCGGGAAACTACGAGCAGTACTTC.

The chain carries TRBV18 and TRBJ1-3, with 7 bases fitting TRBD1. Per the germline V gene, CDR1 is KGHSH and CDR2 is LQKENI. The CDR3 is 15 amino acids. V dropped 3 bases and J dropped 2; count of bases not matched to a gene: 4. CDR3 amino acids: CASSPLTGPGNTIYF. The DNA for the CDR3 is TGTGCCAGCTCACCTCTGACAGGGCCTGGAAACACCATATATTTT.

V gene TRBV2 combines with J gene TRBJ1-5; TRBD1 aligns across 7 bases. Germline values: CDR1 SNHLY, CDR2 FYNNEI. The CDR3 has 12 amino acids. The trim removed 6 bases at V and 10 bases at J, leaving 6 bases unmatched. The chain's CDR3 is CASSPDRAPQHF. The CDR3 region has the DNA TGTGCCAGCAGCCCCGACAGGGCTCCCCAGCATTTT.

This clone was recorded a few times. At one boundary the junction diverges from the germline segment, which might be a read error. CDR3 coding DNA: TGTGCCAGCTCCCCACCGAACACTGAAGCTTTCTTT. It translates to CASSPPNTEAFF. The V gene is TRBV18, the J gene TRBJ1-1; no definite D call. In germline, CDR1 is KGHSH, CDR2 LQKENI. CDR3 size: 12 residues.

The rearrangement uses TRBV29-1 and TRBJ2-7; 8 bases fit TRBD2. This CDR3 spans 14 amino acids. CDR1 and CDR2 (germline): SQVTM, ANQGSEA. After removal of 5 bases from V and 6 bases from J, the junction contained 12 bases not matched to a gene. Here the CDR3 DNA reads TGCAGCGTTCGCCCCGGGACTAGTAAGGGCGAGCAGTACTTC. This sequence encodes CSVRPGTSKGEQYF.

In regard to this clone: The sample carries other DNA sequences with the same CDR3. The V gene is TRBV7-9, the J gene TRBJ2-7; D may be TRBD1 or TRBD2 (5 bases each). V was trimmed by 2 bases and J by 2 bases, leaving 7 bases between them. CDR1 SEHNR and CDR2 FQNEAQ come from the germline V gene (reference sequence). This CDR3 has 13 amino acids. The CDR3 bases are TGTGCCAGCAGCTTACAGGGAGCCTACGAGCAGTACTTC. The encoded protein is CASSLQGAYEQYF. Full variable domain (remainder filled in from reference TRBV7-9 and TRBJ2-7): DTGVSQNPRHKITKRGQNVTFRCDPISEHNRLYWYRQTLGQGPEFLTYFQNEAQLEKSRLLSDRFSAERPKGSFSTLEIQRTEQGDSAMYLCASSLQGAYEQYFGPGTRLTVT.

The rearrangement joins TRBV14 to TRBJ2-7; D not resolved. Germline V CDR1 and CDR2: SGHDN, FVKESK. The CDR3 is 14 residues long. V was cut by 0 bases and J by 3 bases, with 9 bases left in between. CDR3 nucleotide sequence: TGTGCCAGCAGCCAAGATTGGTCTAACTACGAGCAGTACTTC. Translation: CASSQDWSNYEQYF. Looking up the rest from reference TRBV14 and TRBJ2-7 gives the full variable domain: EAGVTQFPSHSVIEKGQTVTLRCDPISGHDNLYWYRRVMGKEIKFLLHFVKESKQDESGMPNNRFLAERTGGTYSTLKVQPAELEDSGVYFCASSQDWSNYEQYFGPGTRLTVT.

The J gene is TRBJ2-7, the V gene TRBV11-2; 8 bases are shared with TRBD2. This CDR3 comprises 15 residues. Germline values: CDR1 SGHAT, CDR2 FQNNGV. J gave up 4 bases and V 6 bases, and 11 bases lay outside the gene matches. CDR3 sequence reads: CASRPSGLGIYEQYF. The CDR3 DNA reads TGTGCCAGCAGGCCATCGGGACTAGGGATATACGAGCAGTACTTC. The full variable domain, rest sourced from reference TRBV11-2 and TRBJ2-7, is EAGVAQSPRYKIIEKRQSVAFWCNPISGHATLYWYQQILGQGPKLLIQFQNNGVVDDSQLPKDRFSAERLKGVDSTLKIQPAKLEDSAVYLCASRPSGLGIYEQYFGPGTRLTVT.

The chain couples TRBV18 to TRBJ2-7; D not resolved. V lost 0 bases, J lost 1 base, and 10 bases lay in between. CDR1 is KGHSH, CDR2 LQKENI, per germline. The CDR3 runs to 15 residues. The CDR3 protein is CASSPPKGSSYEQYF. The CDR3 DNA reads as TGTGCCAGCTCACCACCGAAGGGTTCATCCTACGAGCAGTACTTC.

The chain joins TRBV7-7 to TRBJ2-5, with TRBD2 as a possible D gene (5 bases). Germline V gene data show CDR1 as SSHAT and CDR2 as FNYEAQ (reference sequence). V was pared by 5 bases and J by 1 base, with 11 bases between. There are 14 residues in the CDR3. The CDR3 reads CASSPSAVQETQYF. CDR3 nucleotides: TGTGCCAGCAGCCCCTCAGCGGTCCAAGAGACCCAGTACTTC.

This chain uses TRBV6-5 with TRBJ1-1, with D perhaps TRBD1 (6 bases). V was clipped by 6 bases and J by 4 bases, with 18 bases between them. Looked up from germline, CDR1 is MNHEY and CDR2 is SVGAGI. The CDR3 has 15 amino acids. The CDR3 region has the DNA TGTGCCAGCAGCCGCATACTCCAGGGGACCACTGAAGCTTTCTTT. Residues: CASSRILQGTTEAFF.

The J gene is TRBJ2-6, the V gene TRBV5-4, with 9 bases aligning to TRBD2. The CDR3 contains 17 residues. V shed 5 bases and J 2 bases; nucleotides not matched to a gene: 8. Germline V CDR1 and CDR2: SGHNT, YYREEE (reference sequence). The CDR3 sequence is CASRVAGAPPGANVLTF. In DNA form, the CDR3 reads TGTGCCAGCAGAGTAGCGGGAGCCCCGCCTGGGGCCAACGTCCTGACTTTC.

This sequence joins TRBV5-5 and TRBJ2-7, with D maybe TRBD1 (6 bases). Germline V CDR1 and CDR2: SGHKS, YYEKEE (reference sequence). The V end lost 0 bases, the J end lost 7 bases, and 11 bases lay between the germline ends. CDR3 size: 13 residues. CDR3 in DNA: TGTGCCAGCAGCTTGGTGGGGGCTGGGGAGCAGTACTTC. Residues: CASSLVGAGEQYF.

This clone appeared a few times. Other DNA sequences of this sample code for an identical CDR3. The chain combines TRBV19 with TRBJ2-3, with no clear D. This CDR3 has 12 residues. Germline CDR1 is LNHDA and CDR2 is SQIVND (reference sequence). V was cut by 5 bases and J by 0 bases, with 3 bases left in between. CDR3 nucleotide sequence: TGTGCCAGTAGTGGCAGCACAGATACGCAGTATTTT. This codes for CASSGSTDTQYF.

The CDR3 here is CASSLGWNYGYTF. CDR3 bases: TGTGCCAGCAGCTTAGGGTGGAACTATGGCTACACCTTC. V is TRBV7-2 and J is TRBJ1-2; D is unresolved. CDR1 is SGHTA, CDR2 FQGNSA, per germline. V shed 1 base and J shed 2 bases, with 5 bases lying between them. This CDR3 is built from 13 residues.

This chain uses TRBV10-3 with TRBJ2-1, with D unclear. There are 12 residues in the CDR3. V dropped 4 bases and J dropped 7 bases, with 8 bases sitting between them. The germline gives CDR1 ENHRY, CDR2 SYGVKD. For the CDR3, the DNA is TGTGCCATCAGTGCCCTAGGGAATGAGCAGTTCTTC. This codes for CAISALGNEQFF.

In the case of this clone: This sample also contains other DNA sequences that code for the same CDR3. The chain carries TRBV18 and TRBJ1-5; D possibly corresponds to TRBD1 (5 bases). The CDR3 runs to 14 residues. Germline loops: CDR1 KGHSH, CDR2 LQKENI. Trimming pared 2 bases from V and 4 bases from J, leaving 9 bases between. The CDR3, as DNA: TGTGCCAGCTCACCAACAGGCCTTAATCAGCCCCAGCATTTT. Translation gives CASSPTGLNQPQHF.

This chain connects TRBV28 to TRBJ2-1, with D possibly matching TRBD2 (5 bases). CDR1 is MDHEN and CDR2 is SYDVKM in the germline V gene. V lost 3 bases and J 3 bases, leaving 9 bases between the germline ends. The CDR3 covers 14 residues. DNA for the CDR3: TGTGCCAGCAGTTTTGGCGGAGGCTACAATGAGCAGTTCTTC. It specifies CASSFGGGYNEQFF.

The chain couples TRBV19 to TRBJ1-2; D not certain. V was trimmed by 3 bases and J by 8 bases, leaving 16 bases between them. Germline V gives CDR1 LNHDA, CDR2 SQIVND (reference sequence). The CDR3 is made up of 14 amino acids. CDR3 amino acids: CASSIRPGMGGYTF. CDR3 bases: TGTGCCAGTAGTATCCGACCTGGGATGGGAGGCTACACCTTC. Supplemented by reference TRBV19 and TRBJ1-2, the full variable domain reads DGGITQSPKYLFRKEGQNVTLSCEQNLNHDAMYWYRQDPGQGLRLIYYSQIVNDFQKGDIAEGYSVSREKKESFPLTVTSAQKNPTAFYLCASSIRPGMGGYTFGSGTRLTVV.

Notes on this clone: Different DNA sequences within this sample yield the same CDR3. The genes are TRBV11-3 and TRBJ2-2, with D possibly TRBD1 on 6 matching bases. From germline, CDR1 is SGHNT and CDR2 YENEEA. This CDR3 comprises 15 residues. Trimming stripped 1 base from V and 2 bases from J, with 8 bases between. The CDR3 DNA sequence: TGTGCCAGCAGCTTAGGGACAGTCAACACCGGGGAGCTGTTTTTT. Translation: CASSLGTVNTGELFF.

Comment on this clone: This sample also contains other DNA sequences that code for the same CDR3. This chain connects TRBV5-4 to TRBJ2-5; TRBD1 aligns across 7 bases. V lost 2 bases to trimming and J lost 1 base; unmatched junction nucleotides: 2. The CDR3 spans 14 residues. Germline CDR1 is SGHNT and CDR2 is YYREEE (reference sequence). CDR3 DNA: TGTGCCAGCAGCTTAGGGGACAGCCAAGAGACCCAGTACTTC. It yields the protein CASSLGDSQETQYF.